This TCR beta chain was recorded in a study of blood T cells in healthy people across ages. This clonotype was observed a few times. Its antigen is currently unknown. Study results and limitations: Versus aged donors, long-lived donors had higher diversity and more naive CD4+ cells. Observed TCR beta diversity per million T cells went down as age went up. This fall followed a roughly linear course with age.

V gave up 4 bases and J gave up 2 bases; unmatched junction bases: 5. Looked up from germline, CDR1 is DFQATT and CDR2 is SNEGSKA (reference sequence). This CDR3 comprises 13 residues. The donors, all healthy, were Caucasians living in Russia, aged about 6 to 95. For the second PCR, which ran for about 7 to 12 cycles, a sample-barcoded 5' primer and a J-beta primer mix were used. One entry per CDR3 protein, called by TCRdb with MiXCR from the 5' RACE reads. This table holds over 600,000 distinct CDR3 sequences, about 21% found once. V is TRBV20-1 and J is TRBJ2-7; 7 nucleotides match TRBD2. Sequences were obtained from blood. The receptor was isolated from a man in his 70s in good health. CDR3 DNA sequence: TGCAGTGCTATTACCGGACTAGCCTACGAGCAGTACTTC. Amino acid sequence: CSAITGLAYEQYF.